This T cell receptor (beta chain) was profiled in a study of beta chain features in type 1 diabetes. The V gene lost 1 base and the J gene lost 0 bases, with 13 bases spanning the gap. The length of the CDR3 is 17 residues. Germline V CDR1 and CDR2: LGHNA, YSLEER. Every bit of the isolated RNA underwent reverse transcription, so sequencing read expressed TCRB transcripts. Only in-frame clones appear in the TCRdb table, and some are missing; sequencing was by immunoSEQ multiplex PCR. The sample includes under 450,000 clones, approximately 15% of them seen just once. The chain combines TRBV4-3 with TRBJ1-3, with TRBD1 as a possible D gene (6 bases). This receptor was identified in a man aged 25 to 40 in good health. The sample comprised naive CD4+ T cells from blood. In DNA form, the CDR3 reads TGCGCCAGCAGCCAAGGGGTGACAGGCCTCTCTGGAAACACCATATATTTT. This translates into CASSQGVTGLSGNTIYF.